The 6 T cell receptor beta chains reported below all come from one sample, sequenced in a study of control samples from healthy donors and cancer patients. Sequenced by immunoSEQ multiplex PCR; TCRdb stores in-frame clones only, minus some. The table lists some 130,000 clones, 80% to 95% of them singletons. The sequenced sample was blood. The receptors were gathered from a man aged 40-50 years in good health.

The chain carries TRBV9 and TRBJ1-2; 9 bases map to TRBD1. Germline V CDR1 and CDR2: SGDLS, YYNGEE. This CDR3 comprises 16 residues. The V gene end was trimmed by 3 bases and the J gene end by 4 bases; junction bases not matched to a gene: 10. The CDR3 spells CASSETGQGTSYGYTF. The CDR3 nucleotides are TGTGCCAGCAGCGAAACCGGACAGGGGACGAGCTATGGCTACACCTTC.

The CDR3 DNA sequence: TGTGCCACCAGCAGAACCGGGACAGGGGGTCTCGATGAGCAGTTCTTC. Encoded protein: CATSRTGTGGLDEQFF. The gene calls are TRBV15 and TRBJ2-1, with 11 bases that match TRBD1. V dropped 2 bases and J dropped 8; count of bases not matched to a gene: 8. The CDR3 loop spans 16 amino acids. CDR1 LNHNV and CDR2 YYDKDF come from the germline V gene (reference sequence).

The J gene is TRBJ2-1, the V gene TRBV11-2; D unresolved. V was clipped by 3 bases and J by 2 bases, with 8 bases between them. The germline CDR1 and CDR2 sequences are SGHAT and FQNNGV. The CDR3 totals 14 residues. Written as DNA, the CDR3 is TGTGCCAGCAGCTTTCCTGGGACCTACAATGAGCAGTTCTTC. Residues: CASSFPGTYNEQFF. The complete variable domain, with remaining parts taken from reference TRBV11-2 and TRBJ2-1, reads EAGVAQSPRYKIIEKRQSVAFWCNPISGHATLYWYQQILGQGPKLLIQFQNNGVVDDSQLPKDRFSAERLKGVDSTLKIQPAKLEDSAVYLCASSFPGTYNEQFFGPGTRLTVL.

The J gene is TRBJ2-2, the V gene TRBV6-7, with a tentative D call TRBD1 (5 bases). TRBV6-7 is filed as an ORF, its function uncertain. The CDR3 extends over 16 amino acids. Trimming left V 2 bases short and J 4 bases short, with 14 bases between. CDR3 sequence: CASSYHPRQPTGELFF. In DNA, the CDR3 is TGTGCCAGCAGTTACCATCCGCGACAGCCCACCGGGGAGCTGTTTTTT.

The chain links TRBV19 to TRBJ2-7, with 10 nucleotides matching TRBD1. Trimming took 5 bases from V and 6 from J; bases not matched to a gene: 7. The CDR3 has 14 residues. The germline gives CDR1 LNHDA, CDR2 SQIVND (reference sequence). The CDR3 bases are TGTGCCAGTAGTGCGGGACAGGGGTTCGGCGAGCAGTACTTC. Encoded protein: CASSAGQGFGEQYF.

This chain uses TRBV6-1 with TRBJ1-2; D uncertain. The germline V and J ends were trimmed by 1 base and 5 bases, with 11 bases remaining between them. Germline V gene data show CDR1 as MNHNS and CDR2 as SASEGT. The CDR3 runs 14 residues. CDR3 sequence reads: CASSEVRVRYGYTF. CDR3 in DNA: TGTGCCAGCAGTGAAGTAAGGGTTAGGTATGGCTACACCTTC.